This TCR beta chain came from a study of a mutant IDH1 vaccine in newly diagnosed glioma. At the level of the study: Patients began vaccination 4-6 weeks after radiotherapy alone, or with temozolomide cycles.

Points on this clone: Its target is not known.

Sequenced by immunoSEQ multiplex PCR; TCRdb stores in-frame clones only, minus some. The sample has 45,000 to 50,000 clones, around 90% seen once. Trimming pared 6 bases from V and 4 bases from J, leaving 14 bases between. Germline values: CDR1 KGHSH, CDR2 LQKENI. This CDR3 region has 14 residues. Time point in this sample: week 35, safety follow-up. A single vaccine dose contained 300 ug of mutant IDH1 20-mer peptide, and topical imiquimod was used with it. The source was PBMCs, collected from a glioma patient whose treatment included an IDH1 peptide vaccine. The receptor's source is a woman in her 40s with glioma. The J gene is TRBJ2-3, the V gene TRBV18, with a weak D call TRBD2 (5 bases). Here the CDR3 reads CASSPEVAADTQYF. CDR3 DNA: TGTGCCAGCTCGCCGGAGGTGGCGGCAGATACGCAGTATTTT.